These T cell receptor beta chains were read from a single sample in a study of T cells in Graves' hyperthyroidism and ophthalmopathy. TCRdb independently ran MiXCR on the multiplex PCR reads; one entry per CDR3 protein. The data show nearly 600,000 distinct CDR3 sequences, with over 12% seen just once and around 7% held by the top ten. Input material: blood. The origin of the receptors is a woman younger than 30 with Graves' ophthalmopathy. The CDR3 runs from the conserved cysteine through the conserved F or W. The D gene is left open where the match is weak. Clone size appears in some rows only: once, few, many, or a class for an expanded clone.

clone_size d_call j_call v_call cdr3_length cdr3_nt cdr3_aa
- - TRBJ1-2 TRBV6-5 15 TGTGCCAGCAGTTCCCGGGAAGGGCGGGACTATGGCTACACCTTC CASSSREGRDYGYTF
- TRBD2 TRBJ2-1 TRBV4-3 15 TGCGCCAGCAGTCCAGGTAGCGGGAGGGGCAATGAGCAGTTCTTC CASSPGSGRGNEQFF
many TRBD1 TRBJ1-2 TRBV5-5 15 TGTGCCAGCAGCTTGAACGGGGACAGCGGTATCGGCTACACCTTC CASSLNGDSGIGYTF
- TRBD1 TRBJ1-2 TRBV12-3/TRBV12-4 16 TGTGCCAGCAGTTTAGGACAGGGGGAATTTGGCTATGGCTACACCTTC CASSLGQGEFGYGYTF
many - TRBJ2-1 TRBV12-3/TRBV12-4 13 TGTGCCAGCAGGCTGGGGCAGTACAATGAGCAGTTCTTC CASRLGQYNEQFF
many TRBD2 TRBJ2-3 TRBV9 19 TGTGCCAGCAGCGTATACGACCCGGGACTAGCGGGTAGCACAGATACGCAGTATTTT CASSVYDPGLAGSTDTQYF
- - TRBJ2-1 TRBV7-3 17 TGTGCCAGCAGCCCGTCCCGGGACTTCAGCTCCTACAATGAGCAGTTCTTC CASSPSRDFSSYNEQFF
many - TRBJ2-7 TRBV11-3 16 TGTGCCAGCAGTTCACTGACAGGGACTCGAAACTACGAGCAGTACTTC CASSSLTGTRNYEQYF
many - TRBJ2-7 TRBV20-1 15 TGCAGTGCTAGGGGTGTAGGGAATCCGAAATACGAGCAGTACTTC CSARGVGNPKYEQYF
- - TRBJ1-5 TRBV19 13 TGTGCCAGTAGTATATCGGAGCGTCAGCCCCAGCATTTT CASSISERQPQHF
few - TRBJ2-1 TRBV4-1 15 TGCGCCAGCAGCCAAGGCAGGAATGGGGGCAATGAGCAGTTCTTC CASSQGRNGGNEQFF
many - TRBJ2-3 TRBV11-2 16 TGTGCCAGCAGCTTCGGGTACACGGGTAGCACAGATACGCAGTATTTT CASSFGYTGSTDTQYF
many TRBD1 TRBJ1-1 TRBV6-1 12 TGTGCCAGCAGGTTGGAGGGGGCGTCGGCTTTCTTT CASRLEGASAFF
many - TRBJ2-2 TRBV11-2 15 TGTGCCAGCAGCTCAATCGAGGGGTACACCGGGGAGCTGTTTTTT CASSSIEGYTGELFF
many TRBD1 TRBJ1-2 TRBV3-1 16 TGTGCCAGCAGCCGTTCCGGGACAGGGACTCACTATGGCTACACCTTC CASSRSGTGTHYGYTF
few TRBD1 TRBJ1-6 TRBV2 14 TGTGCCAGCATTCCGGACAGGGGGGGGGCACCCCTCCACTTT CASIPDRGGAPLHF
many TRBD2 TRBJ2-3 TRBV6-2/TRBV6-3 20 TGTGCCAGCAGCCGAGACCCCGCGTTGACTAGCGGGAGAGGTCTGGATACGCAGTATTTT CASSRDPALTSGRGLDTQYF
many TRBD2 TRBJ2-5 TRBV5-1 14 TGCGCCAGCAGCGAAAGCGGGAGTCGAGAGACCCAGTACTTC CASSESGSRETQYF
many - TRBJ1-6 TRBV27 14 TGTGCCAGCAGTCGAGAGGGGTTTCTTTCACCCCTCCACTTT CASSREGFLSPLHF
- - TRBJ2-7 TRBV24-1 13 TGTGCCACCAGACCGGGCGCCTCCTACGAGCAGTACTTC CATRPGASYEQYF
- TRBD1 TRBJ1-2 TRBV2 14 TGTGCCAGCAGACCGGGACAGACCTATAATGGCTACACCTTC CASRPGQTYNGYTF
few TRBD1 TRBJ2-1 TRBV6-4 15 TGTGCCAGCAGTCGACAGGGGTCGGCCTACAATGAGCAGTTCTTC CASSRQGSAYNEQFF
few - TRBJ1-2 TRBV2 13 TGTGCCAGCAGAAACAGGCCTAACTATGGCTACACCTTC CASRNRPNYGYTF
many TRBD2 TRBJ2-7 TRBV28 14 TGTGCCAGCAGTTTAGCAGGACTAGACTACGAGCAGTACTTC CASSLAGLDYEQYF
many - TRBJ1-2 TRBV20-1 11 TGCAGTGCCATACGTTTGGGGGGCTACACCTTC CSAIRLGGYTF
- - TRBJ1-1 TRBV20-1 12 TGCAGTGCTAGAGTTGCGGTGCTTGAAGCTTTCTTT CSARVAVLEAFF
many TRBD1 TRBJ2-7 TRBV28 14 TGTGCCAGCAGTTTCGCAGGGGGCGGTTACGAGCAGTACTTC CASSFAGGGYEQYF